This TCR beta chain was sequenced in a study of cytomegalovirus exposure and HLA in healthy donors. Findings of the study overall: Owing to their indistinguishability, certain V segments, notably TRBV6-2 and TRBV6-3, were excluded.

In the PCR, 60 Vbeta and 13 Jbeta primers were used. Clones were sequenced by immunoSEQ multiplex PCR, and TCRdb holds only the in-frame ones, with some missing. The sample has 150,000 to 200,000 clones, around 80% seen once. Of note for this clone: As yet, its antigen is unknown.

The germline V gene has CDR1 LNHDA and CDR2 SQIVND (reference sequence). CDR3 length: 13 amino acids. With 7 bases removed from V and 4 bases from J, the gap between germline ends came to 13 bases. The source material was PBMCs. The source of this sequence is a male donor in good health and CMV-seropositive. This rearrangement joins TRBV19 to TRBJ1-1; D ambiguous. The CDR3 bases are TGTGCCAGTAACGTGAGGACTGGCACTGAAGCTTTCTTT. This encodes CASNVRTGTEAFF. Supplemented by reference TRBV19 and TRBJ1-1, the full variable domain reads DGGITQSPKYLFRKEGQNVTLSCEQNLNHDAMYWYRQDPGQGLRLIYYSQIVNDFQKGDIAEGYSVSREKKESFPLTVTSAQKNPTAFYLCASNVRTGTEAFFGQGTRLTVV.